The present TCR beta chain was sequenced within a study of blood T cell repertoires in COVID-19. Whole-study context: The analysed material was cDNA or gDNA that came from T cells, B-cell-depleted T cells, or PBMCs.

This clone turned up a few times. Here immunoSEQ multiplex PCR was the method, and the copy in TCRdb shows in-frame clones only, minus some. The top ten clones hold 0.7% to 1% of a sample with approximately 300,000 clones, approximately 85% of them seen once. While infection was still active, Seattle patients were enrolled and then followed longitudinally. V shed 6 bases, J shed 3 bases, and the junction held 6 bases outside the gene matches. The CDR3 extends over 14 amino acids. CDR1 ENHRY and CDR2 SYGVKD come from the germline V gene. Sequencing was performed on peripheral blood. V usage is TRBV10-3 and J usage is TRBJ1-2; 8 bases are shared with TRBD1. The sequence was collected from a human donor with COVID-19, enrolled during active disease. The donor label of this sample is uncertain. CDR3 residues: CAIRPVQGDYGYTF. The CDR3 DNA reads as TGTGCCATCAGGCCTGTACAGGGGGACTATGGCTACACCTTC.